A selection of T cell receptor beta chains follows, all from one sample in a study of cytomegalovirus exposure and HLA in healthy donors. TCRdb keeps only in-frame clones here, not all; method: immunoSEQ multiplex PCR. The data hold over 120,000 clones, with approximately 80% observed a single time. Material: PBMCs. The receptors originated from a woman aged 18-29 years in good health and CMV-seropositive. Each CDR3 is given with its conserved first and last residue. D genes are given only for firm matches. Only part of the rows carry a size: once, few, many, or a class if the clone is expanded.

size	V	D	J	CDR3	DNA
-	TRBV27	TRBD1	TRBJ2-1	CASSSWTGGDEQFF	TGTGCCAGCAGTTCGTGGACAGGGGGGGATGAGCAGTTCTTC
-	TRBV6-5	-	TRBJ1-1	CASSYRQRLTEAFF	TGTGCCAGCAGTTACAGGCAGAGACTCACTGAAGCTTTCTTT
few	TRBV5-1	TRBD1	TRBJ2-7	CASSYKAPGQGIYEQYF	TGCGCCAGCAGCTACAAAGCCCCGGGACAGGGGATCTACGAGCAGTACTTC
-	TRBV7-9	TRBD2	TRBJ2-7	CASSQTGGSSYEQYF	TGTGCCAGCAGCCAGACGGGGGGTTCCTCCTACGAGCAGTACTTC
-	TRBV7-2	-	TRBJ2-2	CASSAKNRGRAGELFF	TGTGCCAGCAGCGCGAAAAACAGGGGGAGGGCCGGGGAGCTGTTTTTT
-	TRBV18	TRBD1	TRBJ1-4	CASSPGGGEKLFF	TGTGCCAGCTCACCTGGAGGGGGCGAAAAACTGTTTTTT
once	TRBV30	-	TRBJ1-5	CAWSLGRDQPQHF	TGTGCCTGGAGTTTGGGGAGGGATCAGCCCCAGCATTTT
-	TRBV10-3	TRBD1	TRBJ1-5	CAISGTDNQPQHF	TGTGCCATCAGCGGGACAGACAATCAGCCCCAGCATTTT
once	TRBV14	-	TRBJ2-7	CASSLKGREFYEQYF	TGTGCCAGCAGCCTTAAGGGCCGGGAATTCTACGAGCAGTACTTC
-	TRBV28	-	TRBJ1-2	CAVRVDYGYTF	TGTGCCGTCAGGGTGGACTATGGCTACACCTTC
-	TRBV19	-	TRBJ1-2	CASSTYRVQSGYTF	TGTGCCAGTAGTACTTACAGGGTACAAAGTGGCTACACCTTC
-	TRBV6-5	-	TRBJ1-1	CASSSSYYRMNTEAFF	TGTGCCAGCAGTTCCTCCTACTACCGTATGAACACTGAAGCTTTCTTT
-	TRBV19	-	TRBJ1-1	CATQTNEAFF	TGTGCCACCCAGACAAATGAAGCTTTCTTT
-	TRBV10-3	-	TRBJ2-7	CAISESVALSYEQYF	TGTGCCATCAGTGAGTCGGTAGCGTTATCCTACGAGCAGTACTTC
-	TRBV25-1	-	TRBJ1-6	CASSEESRGSYSPLHF	TGTGCCAGCAGTGAAGAGTCCAGGGGCTCTTATTCACCCCTCCACTTT
-	TRBV19	TRBD2	TRBJ2-1	CASTPGTNKHNEQFF	TGTGCCAGTACCCCCGGGACTAACAAGCACAATGAGCAGTTCTTC
few	TRBV25-1	TRBD1	TRBJ2-2	CASSEHSRDRGHTGELFF	TGTGCCAGCAGTGAACATTCTCGGGACAGGGGGCACACCGGGGAGCTGTTTTTT
-	TRBV13	TRBD1	TRBJ2-3	CASSVHRDREGYADTQYF	TGTGCCAGCAGCGTTCACCGGGACAGGGAAGGATACGCAGATACGCAGTATTTT
-	TRBV11-3	-	TRBJ1-1	CASSLGAGGNTEAFF	TGTGCCAGCAGCTTAGGTGCCGGTGGGAACACTGAAGCTTTCTTT
-	TRBV27	-	TRBJ2-3	CASSLYPADTQYF	TGTGCCAGCAGTTTATATCCCGCAGATACGCAGTATTTT
few	TRBV7-2	-	TRBJ1-6	CASSLVRRQRYNSPLHF	TGTGCCAGCAGCTTAGTTCGGAGACAGAGATATAATTCACCCCTCCACTTT
-	TRBV7-9	TRBD2	TRBJ2-5	CASSPQAGGSETQYF	TGTGCCAGCAGCCCACAAGCGGGGGGGAGCGAGACCCAGTACTTC
-	TRBV7-8	-	TRBJ1-2	CASNARRDLVYGYTF	TGTGCCAGCAACGCCCGAAGGGACTTGGTCTATGGCTACACCTTC
-	TRBV19	-	TRBJ1-5	CASSWAPSRPQHF	TGTGCCAGTAGTTGGGCCCCCTCGCGGCCCCAGCATTTT
-	TRBV19	TRBD1	TRBJ1-5	CASTTGESNQPQHF	TGTGCCAGTACAACAGGGGAGAGCAATCAGCCCCAGCATTTT
-	TRBV5-4	TRBD2	TRBJ2-1	CASSPGGGLNEQFF	TGTGCCAGCAGCCCGGGGGGGGGCCTCAATGAGCAGTTCTTC
-	TRBV6-1	TRBD2	TRBJ2-7	CASSRLASSSYEQYF	TGTGCCAGCTCACGACTAGCTAGCAGCTCCTACGAGCAGTACTTC
-	TRBV19	TRBD1	TRBJ2-1	CASSTGTGFREQFF	TGTGCCAGTAGTACAGGGACAGGGTTCCGAGAGCAGTTCTTC
-	TRBV6-5	-	TRBJ2-1	CATIRGRSYNEQFF	TGTGCCACCATTAGGGGTAGGTCCTACAATGAGCAGTTCTTC
-	TRBV19	-	TRBJ2-5	CASSIGQRTGETQYF	TGTGCCAGTAGTATCGGACAGCGAACGGGGGAGACCCAGTACTTC
-	TRBV4-1	TRBD2	TRBJ2-5	CASSLGLAGQETQYF	TGCGCCAGCAGCCTCGGACTAGCGGGCCAAGAGACCCAGTACTTC
-	TRBV6-6	TRBD2	TRBJ2-1	CASSSAGLAIDEQFF	TGTGCCAGCAGTTCCGCGGGACTAGCGATCGATGAGCAGTTCTTC
once	TRBV20-1	-	TRBJ1-2	CSATGEGYTF	TGCAGTGCTACCGGGGAGGGCTACACCTTC
-	TRBV9	-	TRBJ1-3	CASSGVGANSGNTIYF	TGTGCCAGCAGTGGGGTGGGGGCCAACTCTGGAAACACCATATATTTT
-	TRBV23-1	-	TRBJ2-1	CASSQGQGNEQFF	TGCGCCAGCAGTCAAGGGCAGGGAAATGAGCAGTTCTTC
-	TRBV2	-	TRBJ1-5	CASRDSDQPQHF	TGTGCCAGCAGGGACAGCGACCAGCCCCAGCATTTT
-	TRBV5-1	-	TRBJ2-1	CASSGRGASYNEQFF	TGCGCCAGCAGCGGGAGGGGGGCTTCCTACAATGAGCAGTTCTTC
-	TRBV7-9	TRBD2	TRBJ2-3	CASSLDVAGNTDTQYF	TGTGCCAGCAGCTTAGACGTAGCGGGGAACACAGATACGCAGTATTTT
-	TRBV29-1	TRBD1	TRBJ1-1	CSVLYMSRQGPEAFF	TGCAGCGTCTTATATATGTCGAGACAGGGACCTGAAGCTTTCTTT
once	TRBV2	TRBD1	TRBJ2-5	CASTFTGGYQETQYF	TGTGCCAGCACATTCACAGGGGGCTACCAAGAGACCCAGTACTTC